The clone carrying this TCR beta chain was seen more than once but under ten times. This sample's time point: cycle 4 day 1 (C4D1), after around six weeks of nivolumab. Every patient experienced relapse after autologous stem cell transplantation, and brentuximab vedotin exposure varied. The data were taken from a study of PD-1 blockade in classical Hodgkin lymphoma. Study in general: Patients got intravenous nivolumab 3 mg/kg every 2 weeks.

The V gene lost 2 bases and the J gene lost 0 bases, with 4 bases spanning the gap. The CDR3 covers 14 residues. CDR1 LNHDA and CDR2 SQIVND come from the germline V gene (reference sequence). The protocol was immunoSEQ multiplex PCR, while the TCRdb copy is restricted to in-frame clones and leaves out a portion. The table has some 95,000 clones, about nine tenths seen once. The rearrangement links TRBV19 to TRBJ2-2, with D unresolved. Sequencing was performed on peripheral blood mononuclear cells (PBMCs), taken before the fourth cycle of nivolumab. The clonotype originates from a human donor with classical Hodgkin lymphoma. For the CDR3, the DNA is TGTGCCAGTAGTATACAATCGAACACCGGGGAGCTGTTTTTT. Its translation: CASSIQSNTGELFF. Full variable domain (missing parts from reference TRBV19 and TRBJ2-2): DGGITQSPKYLFRKEGQNVTLSCEQNLNHDAMYWYRQDPGQGLRLIYYSQIVNDFQKGDIAEGYSVSREKKESFPLTVTSAQKNPTAFYLCASSIQSNTGELFFGEGSRLTVL.